This entry describes one T cell receptor beta chain. The assay was immunoSEQ multiplex PCR, and TCRdb's table has in-frame clones only and misses some. The table lists roughly 150,000 clones, roughly nine tenths of them singletons. The sample comes from a study of blood T cell repertoires in COVID-19. For the study at large: Sources were T cells, B-cell-depleted T cells, or PBMCs; the material itself was cDNA or gDNA.

CDR3 length: 18 residues. The sequenced material came from peripheral blood. The receptor was derived from a woman in her forties with acute or convalescent COVID-19. The genes are TRBV21-1 and TRBJ2-3; the DNA was not used to check the table's D call, TRBD2. TRBV21-1 is listed as a pseudogene. As DNA, the CDR3 is TGTGCCAGCAGCAAAGGGTATAGGAGGACGGGGGGAACAGATACGCAGTATTTT. The encoded protein is CASSKGYRRTGGTDTQYF.